The 10 T cell receptor beta chains presented below share a single source sample, sequenced in a study of blood T cell repertoires in COVID-19. Libraries were prepared by immunoSEQ multiplex PCR; TCRdb keeps only in-frame clonotypes and omits some of them. Of about 170,000 clones listed, roughly 90% are singletons. The sample was peripheral blood. These receptors were obtained from a man aged 55 to 70 with acute or convalescent COVID-19.

V gene TRBV7-2 combines with J gene TRBJ2-1; 7 bases align to TRBD2. The CDR3 has 14 residues. CDR1 SGHTA and CDR2 FQGNSA come from the germline V gene. The trim removed 1 base at V and 5 bases at J, leaving 2 bases unmatched. The CDR3 DNA sequence: TGTGCCAGCAGCTTAGGCGGGGGAAACAATGAGCAGTTCTTC. Protein: CASSLGGGNNEQFF. Full variable domain (remainder filled in from reference TRBV7-2 and TRBJ2-1): GAGVSQSPSNKVTEKGKDVELRCDPISGHTALYWYRQSLGQGLEFLIYFQGNSAPDKSGLPSDRFSAERTGGSVSTLTIQRTQQEDSAVYLCASSLGGGNNEQFFGPGTRLTVL.

The chain combines TRBV27 with TRBJ1-2, with D tentatively TRBD1 (5 bases). The CDR3 is 15 residues long. Germline lookup yields CDR1 MNHEY and CDR2 SMNVEV (reference sequence). V was shortened by 1 base and J by 3 bases, with 12 bases between the two germline ends. The CDR3 nucleotides read TGTGCCAGCAGTTTATTTGGGCAGGGTTACTATGGCTACACCTTC. This codes for CASSLFGQGYYGYTF.

This clone has more than one count but fewer than ten. The chain employs TRBV10-3 and TRBJ2-2; TRBD2 aligns across 13 bases. Germline CDR1 ENHRY, CDR2 SYGVKD. The trim removed 11 bases at V and 6 bases at J, leaving 6 bases unmatched. The CDR3 spans 14 residues. CDR3 sequence: CAVGLAGRAGELFF. In nucleotides, the CDR3 is TGTGCCGTGGGACTAGCGGGAAGGGCCGGGGAGCTGTTTTTT.

The V call is TRBV19, the J call TRBJ2-2; 7 positions match TRBD1. The CDR3 is 15 amino acids. V was clipped by 5 bases and J by 7 bases; unmatched bases: 10. Germline CDR1 is LNHDA and CDR2 is SQIVND (reference sequence). CDR3 loop: CASSPGQGVVGELFF. The CDR3 DNA is TGTGCCAGTAGTCCTGGGCAGGGGGTGGTCGGGGAGCTGTTTTTT.

The chain joins TRBV19 to TRBJ1-2; D gene ambiguous. Looked up from germline, CDR1 is LNHDA and CDR2 is SQIVND (reference sequence). V shed 3 bases and J shed 5 bases, with 7 bases lying between them. The CDR3 sequence is 12 residues long. The CDR3 reads CASSIPRYGYTF. CDR3 DNA sequence: TGTGCCAGTAGTATTCCTAGATATGGCTACACCTTC.

The rearrangement links TRBV12-3 or TRBV12-4 to TRBJ2-3, with 9 nucleotides matching TRBD2. The CDR3 extends over 13 amino acids. V shed 4 bases, J shed 7 bases, and the junction held 3 bases outside the gene matches. The CDR3 nucleotides are TGTGCCAGCAGTTCGCTAGCGGGGCATACGCAGTATTTT. Its translation is CASSSLAGHTQYF.

V and J are TRBV19 and TRBJ2-7; the match to TRBD1 covers 7 bases. Germline V CDR1 and CDR2: LNHDA, SQIVND (reference sequence). J lost 0 bases, V lost 0 bases, and 11 bases had no gene match. This CDR3 is built from 18 residues. The CDR3 coding sequence is TGTGCCAGTAGTATAGATAGGAGTGGGACAGCGAGCTCCTACGAGCAGTACTTC. Residues: CASSIDRSGTASSYEQYF. Variable domain in full (rest from reference TRBV19 and TRBJ2-7): DGGITQSPKYLFRKEGQNVTLSCEQNLNHDAMYWYRQDPGQGLRLIYYSQIVNDFQKGDIAEGYSVSREKKESFPLTVTSAQKNPTAFYLCASSIDRSGTASSYEQYFGPGTRLTVT.

The V call is TRBV6-6, the J call TRBJ1-4; 8 positions match TRBD1. Germline CDR1 is MNHNY and CDR2 is SVGAGI (reference sequence). The V gene end was trimmed by 6 bases and the J gene end by 0 bases; junction bases not matched to a gene: 6. CDR3 length: 16 residues. CDR3 DNA sequence: TGTGCCAGCAGCCTGGGACAGGCGGCAACTAATGAAAAACTGTTTTTT. It specifies CASSLGQAATNEKLFF.

This rearrangement joins TRBV5-1 to TRBJ2-5; TRBD2 matches at 7 bases. The CDR3 runs 14 residues. Germline lookup yields CDR1 SGHRS and CDR2 YFSETQ. The junction had 4 bases not matched to a gene; V was cut back by 4 bases and J by 1 base. CDR3 loop: CASSVGRGQETQYF. The CDR3 bases are TGCGCCAGCAGCGTTGGGAGGGGCCAAGAGACCCAGTACTTC. Combining the CDR3 with reference TRBV5-1 and TRBJ2-5 gives the whole variable domain KAGVTQTPRYLIKTRGQQVTLSCSPISGHRSVSWYQQTPGQGLQFLFEYFSETQRNKGNFPGRFSGRQFSNSRSEMNVSTLELGDSALYLCASSVGRGQETQYFGPGTRLLVL.

The V and J genes are TRBV21-1 and TRBJ2-7; no check of the table's D call, TRBD1, against the DNA was made. TRBV21-1 has pseudogene status. The CDR3 consists of 16 residues. The CDR3 here is CASSKVRDRGFNEQYF. DNA for the CDR3: TGTGCCAGCAGCAAAGTAAGGGACAGGGGTTTCAACGAGCAGTACTTC.